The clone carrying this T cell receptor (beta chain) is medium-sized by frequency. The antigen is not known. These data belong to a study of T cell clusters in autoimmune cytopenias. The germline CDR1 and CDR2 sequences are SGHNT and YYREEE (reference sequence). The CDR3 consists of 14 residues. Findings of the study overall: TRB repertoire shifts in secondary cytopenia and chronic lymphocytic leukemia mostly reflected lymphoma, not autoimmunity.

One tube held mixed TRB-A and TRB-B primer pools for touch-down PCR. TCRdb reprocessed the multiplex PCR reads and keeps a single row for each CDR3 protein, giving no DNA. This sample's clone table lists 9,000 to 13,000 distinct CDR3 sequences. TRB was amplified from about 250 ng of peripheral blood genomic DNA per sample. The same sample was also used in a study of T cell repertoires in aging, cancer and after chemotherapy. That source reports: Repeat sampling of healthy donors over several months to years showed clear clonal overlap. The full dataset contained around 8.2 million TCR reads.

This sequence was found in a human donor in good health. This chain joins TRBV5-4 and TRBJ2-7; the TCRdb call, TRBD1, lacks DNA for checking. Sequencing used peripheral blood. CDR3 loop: CASSAPGEGGEQYF.